The 19 T cell receptor beta chains reported below all come from one sample, sequenced in a study of OX40 agonist ivuxolimab in advanced cancers. Using immunoSEQ multiplex PCR, the repertoire was profiled, and TCRdb retains in-frame clones only, with some absent. The table includes 65,000 to 90,000 clones, around nine tenths detected once. Here the sequenced sample was CD4+ or CD8+ T cells sorted from blood, taken in a trial of the OX40 agonist ivuxolimab. The receptors derive from an adult with an advanced solid tumor such as melanoma, head and neck, liver or kidney cancer.

V gene TRBV5-4 combines with J gene TRBJ2-2; unclear D gene. CDR3 size: 12 residues. Trimming cost V 0 bases and J 8 bases, with 5 bases left between them. Germline assignment: CDR1 SGHNT and CDR2 YYREEE (reference sequence). CDR3 residues: CASSLESGELFF. Here the CDR3 DNA reads TGTGCCAGCAGCTTGGAATCGGGGGAGCTGTTTTTT. The whole variable domain, remainder taken from reference TRBV5-4 and TRBJ2-2, is ETGVTQSPTHLIKTRGQQVTLRCSSQSGHNTVSWYQQALGQGPQFIFQYYREEENGRGNFPPRFSGLQFPNYSSELNVNALELDDSALYLCASSLESGELFFGEGSRLTVL.

The rearrangement links TRBV27 to TRBJ2-7, with 9 nucleotides matching TRBD1. The CDR3 runs 13 residues. Germline V CDR1 and CDR2: MNHEY, SMNVEV (reference sequence). Trimming at V came to 9 bases and at J to 5 bases, leaving 8 bases not matched to a gene. The CDR3: CASAGTGSHEQYF. For the CDR3, the DNA is TGTGCCAGTGCCGGGACAGGGTCGCACGAGCAGTACTTC.

This chain uses TRBV5-1 with TRBJ1-1; D gene uncertain. V dropped 0 bases and J dropped 4 bases, with 16 bases sitting between them. Germline CDR1 SGHRS, CDR2 YFSETQ. The CDR3 spans 16 residues. The CDR3 coding sequence is TGCGCCAGCAGCTTGGCGGCAGGAGTCCTGGGCACTGAAGCTTTCTTT. Residues: CASSLAAGVLGTEAFF.

The chain links TRBV7-9 to TRBJ2-2; TRBD2 is a possible D gene (6 bases). The CDR3 is 14 amino acids. V was trimmed by 1 base and J by 6 bases, leaving 9 bases between them. Germline CDR1 reads SEHNR; CDR2 reads FQNEAQ (reference sequence). The CDR3 loop reads CASSLVRGAGELFF. The CDR3 region has the DNA TGTGCCAGCAGCTTAGTACGCGGGGCCGGGGAGCTGTTTTTT.

The V call is TRBV28, the J call TRBJ1-2; the match to TRBD1 covers 7 bases. Germline loops: CDR1 MDHEN, CDR2 SYDVKM. The CDR3 length is 13 residues. V dropped 7 bases and J dropped 7; count of bases not matched to a gene: 9. The CDR3 is CASTLLTGVGYTF. The CDR3 coding sequence is TGTGCCAGCACTTTGCTTACAGGGGTTGGCTACACCTTC.

The V call is TRBV18, the J call TRBJ2-5; D unresolved. The CDR3 loop spans 14 amino acids. Germline V gene data show CDR1 as KGHSH and CDR2 as LQKENI. Trimming pared 1 base from V and 5 bases from J, leaving 11 bases between. The CDR3 sequence is CASSPLVVGETQYF. The CDR3, as DNA: TGTGCCAGCTCACCACTCGTGGTAGGGGAGACCCAGTACTTC.

Concerning this clone itself: The same CDR3 is also encoded by other DNA sequences in this sample. The V and J genes are TRBV6-5 and TRBJ2-7, with 8 bases fitting TRBD1. Germline V gene lookup returns CDR1 MNHEY and CDR2 SVGAGI. CDR3 size: 13 residues. After removal of 5 bases from V and 2 bases from J, the junction contained 2 bases not matched to a gene. In DNA form, the CDR3 reads TGTGCCAGCAGTCCGGACAGGGCCTACGAGCAGTACTTC. Protein sequence: CASSPDRAYEQYF.

The chain joins TRBV6-5 to TRBJ1-6, with TRBD1 as a possible D gene (6 bases). The CDR3 covers 15 residues. V shed 6 bases and J shed 5 bases, with 14 bases lying between them. Germline CDR1 and CDR2: MNHEY and SVGAGI. CDR3 residues: CASRIRTDDNSPLHF. DNA for the CDR3: TGTGCCAGCAGGATTAGGACAGACGATAATTCACCCCTCCACTTT.

The chain uses TRBV18 and TRBJ1-5; 8 positions agree with TRBD1. The V gene's germline CDR1 is KGHSH and CDR2 LQKENI. This CDR3 comprises 15 residues. Trimming took 4 bases from V and 0 from J; bases not matched to a gene: 2. DNA for the CDR3: TGTGCCAGCTCACGGACAGGGTTTAGCAATCAGCCCCAGCATTTT. Amino acids: CASSRTGFSNQPQHF. Complete variable domain (other parts from reference TRBV18 and TRBJ1-5): NAGVMQNPRHLVRRRGQEARLRCSPMKGHSHVYWYRQLPEEGLKFMVYLQKENIIDESGMPKERFSAEFPKEGPSILRIQQVVRGDSAAYFCASSRTGFSNQPQHFGDGTRLSIL.

V and J are TRBV21-1 and TRBJ2-7; TRBD2 is the table's D call, not checked against the DNA. TRBV21-1 is assigned pseudogene status. The CDR3 has 20 amino acids. The CDR3 is CASSKDRRGEVDAGSYEQYF. CDR3 bases: TGTGCCAGCAGCAAAGATCGAAGGGGCGAGGTAGATGCGGGGAGCTACGAGCAGTACTTC.

The rearrangement uses TRBV6-7 and TRBJ1-1; D gene uncertain. TRBV6-7 is reported as an ORF; its role is uncertain. With 2 bases removed from V and 1 base from J, the gap between germline ends came to 11 bases. CDR3 length: 15 amino acids. The CDR3, as DNA: TGTGCCAGCAGTTACGCTTGCGGGCCGAACACTGAAGCTTTCTTT. Its translation is CASSYACGPNTEAFF.

V is TRBV5-1 and J is TRBJ2-2; no firm D call. Germline V lookup: CDR1 SGHRS, CDR2 YFSETQ. The ends were cut back, 0 bases at V and 1 base at J, with 7 bases in the middle. The CDR3 is made up of 15 amino acids. In nucleotides, the CDR3 is TGCGCCAGCAGCTTGGGACGGTTGAACACCGGGGAGCTGTTTTTT. It is translated as CASSLGRLNTGELFF.

The chain joins TRBV18 to TRBJ2-1; TRBD2 matches 8 bases. The CDR3 length is 14 residues. V lost 7 bases, J lost 6 bases, and 8 bases stayed unmatched. Per the germline V gene, CDR1 is KGHSH and CDR2 is LQKENI. The CDR3 reads CASWPGLGANEQFF. CDR3 DNA: TGTGCCAGCTGGCCGGGACTAGGGGCCAATGAGCAGTTCTTC.

This sequence joins TRBV5-1 and TRBJ1-5, with 8 bases aligning to TRBD1. The CDR3 spans 14 residues. From germline, CDR1 is SGHRS and CDR2 YFSETQ. Trimming removed 7 bases from V and 2 bases from J; junction bases left unmatched: 5. The CDR3 bases are TGCGCCAGCTCCGGACAGGGTCGCAATCAGCCCCAGCATTTT. Translating it yields CASSGQGRNQPQHF.

The chain employs TRBV6-1 and TRBJ1-2; D gene ambiguous. The CDR3 spans 11 residues. Per the germline V gene, CDR1 is MNHNS and CDR2 is SASEGT. V lost 10 bases and J 8 bases, leaving 14 bases between the germline ends. The CDR3 sequence is CATRSFQGYTF. DNA of the CDR3: TGTGCCACCCGGAGTTTCCAGGGCTACACCTTC.

J is TRBJ2-5 and V is TRBV9, with TRBD1 as a possible D gene (5 bases). The CDR3 runs to 14 residues. The V gene lost 0 bases and the J gene lost 2 bases, with 8 bases spanning the gap. Germline CDR1 is SGDLS and CDR2 is YYNGEE. CDR3 loop: CASSVAAGQETQYF. The CDR3 nucleotides read TGTGCCAGCAGCGTAGCGGCAGGGCAAGAGACCCAGTACTTC. The complete variable domain, with remaining parts taken from reference TRBV9 and TRBJ2-5, reads DSGVTQTPKHLITATGQRVTLRCSPRSGDLSVYWYQQSLDQGLQFLIQYYNGEERAKGNILERFSAQQFPDLHSELNLSSLELGDSALYFCASSVAAGQETQYFGPGTRLLVL.

This clone was seen more than once but under ten times. The chain employs TRBV27 and TRBJ2-3; D call uncertain. Germline CDR1 MNHEY, CDR2 SMNVEV (reference sequence). Trimming stripped 6 bases from V and 0 bases from J, with 7 bases between. The CDR3 has 13 amino acids. The CDR3 region is CASRKGSTDTQYF. The CDR3 nucleotides read TGTGCCAGCAGAAAGGGTAGCACAGATACGCAGTATTTT.

This clone appeared a single time. The chain is built from TRBV7-2 and TRBJ1-4, with no clear D. Germline-derived CDR1 and CDR2 are SGHTA and FQGNSA. V lost 5 bases to trimming and J lost 2 bases, with 12 bases between them. The CDR3 consists of 15 residues. CDR3 amino acids: CASSRQTETNEKLFF. Written as DNA, the CDR3 is TGTGCCAGCAGCCGGCAGACGGAGACTAATGAAAAACTGTTTTTT.

The genes are TRBV19 and TRBJ1-3, with unresolved D. V dropped 6 bases and J dropped 0 bases, with 3 bases sitting between them. CDR3 length equals 12 residues. Germline CDR1 is LNHDA and CDR2 is SQIVND (reference sequence). CDR3 coding DNA: TGTGCCAGTAGCCGCTCTGGAAACACCATATATTTT. Translation gives CASSRSGNTIYF.